The 14 T cell receptor beta chains below all came from one sample that was sequenced in a study of cytomegalovirus exposure and HLA in healthy donors. Primers for the PCR totalled 60 Vbeta and 13 Jbeta. Clones were sequenced by immunoSEQ multiplex PCR, and TCRdb holds only the in-frame ones, with some missing. Altogether about 100,000 clones are present, approximately 82% being singletons, with the ten largest covering 1.2%. Material: PBMCs. Every receptor here comes from a woman under 30 in good health and CMV-seronegative.

This sequence joins TRBV6-4 and TRBJ2-3, with 7 positions matching TRBD2. The V and J ends lost 3 bases and 0 bases, in that order; junction bases with no gene match: 3. This CDR3 is 15 amino acids long. The germline CDR1 and CDR2 sequences are MRHNA and SNTAGT. The CDR3 DNA reads TGTGCCAGCAGTGAAGGCGGGGGTAGCACAGATACGCAGTATTTT. This gives the protein CASSEGGGSTDTQYF.

The chain recombines TRBV5-1 with TRBJ2-3; 10 nucleotides line up with TRBD2. The V gene's germline CDR1 is SGHRS and CDR2 YFSETQ. The junction had 4 bases not matched to a gene; V was cut back by 0 bases and J by 6 bases. The CDR3 contains 15 residues. The CDR3 protein is CASSLGLAGADTQYF. The CDR3 DNA reads as TGCGCCAGCAGCTTGGGTCTAGCGGGGGCTGATACGCAGTATTTT.

In its sample, this clone was seen a few times. Within the sample, other DNA sequences also encode this same CDR3. The chain recombines TRBV6-1 with TRBJ2-3; 12 bases agree with TRBD2. Trimming took 2 bases from V and 4 from J; bases not matched to a gene: 1. The CDR3 is 15 residues long. The germline gives CDR1 MNHNS, CDR2 SASEGT. CDR3 loop: CASSELAGGPDTQYF. In nucleotides, the CDR3 is TGTGCCAGCAGTGAACTAGCGGGAGGGCCAGATACGCAGTATTTT.

V is TRBV7-9 and J is TRBJ2-5, with D possibly matching TRBD2 (5 bases). The CDR3 covers 15 residues. Germline V lookup: CDR1 SEHNR, CDR2 FQNEAQ (reference sequence). Between the trimmed V and J ends, which lost 0 bases and 5 bases, there was a span of 13 bases. The CDR3 reads CASSLAAADGETQYF. CDR3 DNA sequence: TGTGCCAGCAGCTTAGCAGCGGCAGACGGGGAGACCCAGTACTTC.

V gene TRBV5-1 combines with J gene TRBJ2-7; TRBD2 is a possible D gene (7 bases). Trimming took off 6 bases at V and 4 bases at J, with 17 bases between the two ends. Germline assignment: CDR1 SGHRS and CDR2 YFSETQ. The CDR3 runs 14 residues. The CDR3: CASTHREGYYEQYF. In nucleotides, the CDR3 is TGCGCCAGCACCCACAGGGAGGGCTATTACGAGCAGTACTTC.

The gene calls are TRBV18 and TRBJ2-1; 9 nucleotides align to TRBD2. V dropped 1 base and J dropped 0; count of bases not matched to a gene: 7. In germline, CDR1 is KGHSH, CDR2 LQKENI. The CDR3 is 18 residues long. CDR3 nucleotide sequence: TGTGCCAGCTCACCACTAGCGGGAGTTCGGTTCTCCTACAATGAGCAGTTCTTC. Its protein is CASSPLAGVRFSYNEQFF.

This clone was recorded a few times. A junction end diverges from the germline sequence, so it may reflect a read error. The CDR3 reads CASSQALTGGYEKLFF. In nucleotides, the CDR3 is TGTGCCAGCAGCCAAGCGCTGACAGGGGGTTATGAAAAACTGTTTTTT. The chain couples TRBV4-1 to TRBJ1-4; TRBD1 matches 9 bases. The CDR3 extends over 16 amino acids. Per germline, CDR1 MGHRA and CDR2 YSYEKL.

This sequence joins TRBV15 and TRBJ2-5, with D uncertain. The CDR3 spans 15 residues. The V gene's germline CDR1 is LNHNV and CDR2 YYDKDF (reference sequence). Trimming shortened V by 4 bases and J by 3 bases, and 15 bases separated the two germline ends. The chain's CDR3 is CATSTLRSAEETQYF. In nucleotides, the CDR3 is TGTGCCACCAGCACCCTTAGGAGCGCCGAAGAGACCCAGTACTTC. The variable domain in full, completed from reference TRBV15 and TRBJ2-5, reads DAMVIQNPRYQVTQFGKPVTLSCSQTLNHNVMYWYQQKSSQAPKLLFHYYDKDFNNEADTPDNFQSRRPNTSFCFLDIRSPGLGDTAMYLCATSTLRSAEETQYFGPGTRLLVL.

As for this clone: A junction end diverges from the germline sequence, so it may reflect a read error. The chain combines TRBV7-9 with TRBJ2-1, with 9 bases identical to TRBD1. The germline V gene encodes CDR1 SEHNR and CDR2 FQNEAQ (reference sequence). The CDR3 sequence is 16 residues long. The CDR3 sequence is CSSSPRTGGQFNEQFF. CDR3 coding DNA: TGTTCCAGCAGCCCGAGAACAGGGGGCCAGTTCAATGAGCAGTTCTTC.

This clone was observed once. V and J are TRBV28 and TRBJ1-5, with 7 bases lining up with TRBD1. CDR3 length equals 17 residues. After removal of 6 bases from V and 6 bases from J, the junction contained 17 bases not matched to a gene. Germline CDR1 is MDHEN and CDR2 is SYDVKM. Here the CDR3 DNA reads TGTGCCAGCAGCTCTTACCGCGACAGGGAAAGAGGTCAGCCCCAGCATTTT. Amino acids: CASSSYRDRERGQPQHF.

This chain links TRBV6-6 with TRBJ1-2; a possible D gene is TRBD1 (5 bases). This CDR3 is 15 amino acids long. V gave up 5 bases and J gave up 8 bases, with 21 bases separating them. The germline V gene encodes CDR1 MNHNY and CDR2 SVGAGI (reference sequence). The CDR3 here is CASSQQARGTEGYTF. The DNA of the CDR3 is TGTGCCAGCAGTCAACAGGCCCGAGGGACTGAAGGCTACACCTTC.

The chain uses TRBV18 and TRBJ1-5; D may be TRBD1 (6 bases). With 6 bases removed from V and 4 bases from J, the gap between germline ends came to 13 bases. The CDR3 is 14 residues long. Germline V gene lookup returns CDR1 KGHSH and CDR2 LQKENI. The CDR3: CASSPGAANQPQHF. The CDR3 region has the DNA TGTGCCAGCTCCCCAGGGGCGGCTAATCAGCCCCAGCATTTT.

The V and J genes are TRBV4-3 and TRBJ2-7, with 8 bases that match TRBD1. The germline CDR1 and CDR2 sequences are LGHNA and YSLEER. The trim removed 8 bases at V and 7 bases at J, leaving 13 bases unmatched. The CDR3 totals 14 residues. This CDR3 is CASRRDRQAGEQYF. CDR3 nucleotides: TGCGCCAGCCGTAGGGACAGGCAAGCAGGAGAGCAGTACTTC.

The V gene is TRBV9, the J gene TRBJ1-4; 7 positions agree with TRBD1. The CDR3 has 16 amino acids. Germline V gene sequence: CDR1 SGDLS, CDR2 YYNGEE. The J segment lost 5 bases and the V segment lost 1 base, leaving 8 bases of the junction unmatched. CDR3 bases: TGTGCCAGCAGCGTATGTCTTCGGGACAGAAATGAAAAACTGTTTTTT. Its protein product is CASSVCLRDRNEKLFF.